The sequence of this TCR beta chain was determined in a study of response to subunit inactivated influenza vaccine. Notes on the study in general: Authors suggested few new T cells are recruited by each seasonal influenza vaccination.

TCRdb processed the RT-PCR reads anew with MiXCR; each CDR3 protein has one entry. The sample contains some 640,000 distinct CDR3 sequences, approximately 15% of which appear only once. Note on this clonotype: Its antigen is currently unknown.

The CDR3 consists of 15 residues. The germline V gene encodes CDR1 MNHEY and CDR2 SVGEGT. V lost 0 bases and J 9 bases, leaving 17 bases between the germline ends. The chain carries TRBV6-2 or TRBV6-3 and TRBJ2-5, with D possibly TRBD2 on 5 matching bases. The specimen comprised PBMCs from blood, sampled 14 to 15 days before vaccination. The source of this sequence is a man aged 45-60 years who received an inactivated influenza vaccine. This CDR3 reads CASSYSAGRSLAQYF. The CDR3 DNA is TGTGCCAGCAGTTACTCGGCGGGCAGATCGTTGGCCCAGTACTTC.